The 31 T cell receptor beta chains reported below all come from one sample, sequenced in a study of shared clonotypes between healthy human individuals. The repertoire was sequenced with immunoSEQ multiplex PCR; TCRdb's copy has only in-frame clones and lacks some. Of 2 million to 2.5 million clones in the sample, about 93% are singletons; the top ten hold under 2%. Positively selected for CCR7, the CD45RO-negative cells used as naive CD8 cells excluded terminally differentiated effector memory CD45RA+ cells. Sequencing was performed on naive CD8+ T cells from PBMCs. The receptors stem from a man aged 18 to 35 in good health. Some clones in this sample may be carry-over from other donors' samples.

V is TRBV7-8 and J is TRBJ2-7, with 13 bases lining up with TRBD2. In germline, CDR1 is SGHVS, CDR2 FQNEAQ. This CDR3 spans 16 amino acids. V dropped 5 bases and J dropped 3; count of bases not matched to a gene: 7. CDR3 in amino acids: CASSRGLAGDLYEQYF. The CDR3 DNA reads TGTGCCAGCAGCCGCGGACTAGCGGGAGACCTCTACGAGCAGTACTTC.

The V call is TRBV19, the J call TRBJ2-1; TRBD2 matches at 13 bases. The CDR3 extends over 15 amino acids. The junction had 0 bases not matched to a gene; V was cut back by 3 bases and J by 4 bases. The germline V gene has CDR1 LNHDA and CDR2 SQIVND (reference sequence). The CDR3 DNA sequence: TGTGCCAGTAGTATGACTAGCGGGAGGTACAATGAGCAGTTCTTC. It specifies CASSMTSGRYNEQFF. The full variable domain, in which reference TRBV19 and TRBJ2-1 provide the parts outside the CDR3, is DGGITQSPKYLFRKEGQNVTLSCEQNLNHDAMYWYRQDPGQGLRLIYYSQIVNDFQKGDIAEGYSVSREKKESFPLTVTSAQKNPTAFYLCASSMTSGRYNEQFFGPGTRLTVL.

The V gene is TRBV6-1, the J gene TRBJ1-5; 8 nucleotides line up with TRBD1. Germline loops: CDR1 MNHNS, CDR2 SASEGT. The CDR3 length is 19 residues. J lost 2 bases, V lost 2 bases, and 14 bases had no gene match. The CDR3, as DNA: TGTGCCAGCAGTGAAACGGGCAGGGGGCAAACTAGTGGCAATCAGCCCCAGCATTTT. This encodes CASSETGRGQTSGNQPQHF.

This clone was counted a few times. J is TRBJ2-7 and V is TRBV2; 8 bases map to TRBD1. The ends lost 8 bases at V and 1 base at J; junction bases unmatched: 4. CDR1 and CDR2 (germline): SNHLY, FYNNEI. CDR3 size: 13 residues. Here the CDR3 reads CASSTGASYEQYF. In DNA form, the CDR3 reads TGTGCCAGCTCGACAGGGGCTTCCTACGAGCAGTACTTC.

The rearrangement links TRBV13 to TRBJ2-7; TRBD1 might be the D (6 bases). Trimming removed 5 bases from V and 6 bases from J, with 17 bases in between. CDR3 size: 14 residues. The germline CDR1 and CDR2 sequences are PRHDT and FYEKMQ (reference sequence). The CDR3: CASSPQGLYFEQYF. CDR3 coding DNA: TGTGCCAGCAGCCCACAGGGTCTGTACTTCGAGCAGTACTTC.

The rearrangement links TRBV7-6 to TRBJ2-7, with TRBD1 identical over 8 bases. The CDR3 runs 14 residues. CDR1 and CDR2 (germline): SGHVS, FNYEAQ. After removal of 6 bases from V and 2 bases from J, the junction contained 6 bases not matched to a gene. CDR3 sequence: CASRSGTGPYEQYF. The CDR3 DNA reads as TGTGCCAGCAGATCCGGGACAGGACCCTACGAGCAGTACTTC.

The chain joins TRBV6-6 to TRBJ2-1, with 9 positions matching TRBD1. V trimming: 5 bases; J trimming: 8 bases; junction bases outside the gene matches: 13. From germline, CDR1 is MNHNY and CDR2 SVGAGI (reference sequence). The CDR3 is 16 residues long. The CDR3 bases are TGTGCCAGCAGTACACGACAGGGGGGTATACGACATGAGCAGTTCTTC. This encodes CASSTRQGGIRHEQFF.

The V gene is TRBV27, the J gene TRBJ2-2; TRBD1 agrees at 7 bases. Germline assignment: CDR1 MNHEY and CDR2 SMNVEV (reference sequence). Trimming at V came to 6 bases and at J to 7 bases, leaving 20 bases not matched to a gene. The CDR3 is made up of 18 amino acids. The CDR3 here is CASSHKLRSGQSHGELFF. CDR3 DNA: TGTGCCAGCAGCCACAAACTAAGATCGGGACAGTCTCACGGGGAGCTGTTTTTT.

The chain joins TRBV30 to TRBJ1-1; D is unresolved. Germline V gene lookup returns CDR1 GTSNPN and CDR2 SVGIG (reference sequence). V lost 3 bases, J lost 8 bases, and 7 bases lay in between. The CDR3 totals 10 residues. The CDR3: CAWRSREAFF. The CDR3 DNA is TGTGCCTGGAGAAGCAGGGAAGCTTTCTTT.

On this clone itself: In the same sample, other DNA sequences code for this CDR3. The J gene is TRBJ2-2, the V gene TRBV4-1, with 9 bases aligning to TRBD1. V dropped 1 base and J dropped 3; count of bases not matched to a gene: 0. The germline V gene encodes CDR1 MGHRA and CDR2 YSYEKL. The CDR3 is made up of 15 amino acids. The CDR3 nucleotides read TGCGCCAGCAGCCAAGGGACAGGGGACACCGGGGAGCTGTTTTTT. This sequence encodes CASSQGTGDTGELFF.

The chain joins TRBV7-6 to TRBJ2-5; D uncertain. The CDR3 runs to 11 residues. Trimming stripped 4 bases from V and 4 bases from J, with 4 bases between. The germline CDR1 and CDR2 sequences are SGHVS and FNYEAQ. This chain's CDR3 is CASSSGETQYF. In nucleotides, the CDR3 is TGTGCCAGCAGCTCCGGAGAGACCCAGTACTTC.

The chain recombines TRBV27 with TRBJ2-7; D may be TRBD2 (6 bases). V lost 7 bases, J lost 4 bases, and 11 bases lay in between. The CDR3 is made up of 12 amino acids. In germline, CDR1 is MNHEY, CDR2 SMNVEV (reference sequence). The CDR3 DNA is TGTGCCAGCATGACCAGCGGGTACGAGCAGTACTTC. Protein product: CASMTSGYEQYF.

V gene TRBV11-2 combines with J gene TRBJ2-1, with 12 bases matching TRBD2. Per the germline V gene, CDR1 is SGHAT and CDR2 is FQNNGV. This CDR3 has 16 residues. Unmatched junction bases numbered 5, after V lost 3 bases and J lost 5 bases. CDR3 DNA sequence: TGTGCCAGCAGCTTTCCTAGCGGGGGGGTGGACAATGAGCAGTTCTTC. This encodes CASSFPSGGVDNEQFF.

The chain uses TRBV2 and TRBJ2-1; TRBD2 matches at 9 bases. With 0 bases clipped from V and 8 bases from J, the junction kept 5 bases outside the gene matches. The CDR3 extends over 15 amino acids. The germline V gene encodes CDR1 SNHLY and CDR2 FYNNEI. The CDR3 DNA is TGTGCCAGCAGTGAAGCGGGACTAGCCAACCATGAGCAGTTCTTC. Protein product: CASSEAGLANHEQFF.

This clone is a singleton in its sample. The chain links TRBV7-2 to TRBJ2-3; 11 nucleotides agree with TRBD2. Trimming removed 5 bases from V and 4 bases from J; junction bases left unmatched: 8. CDR1 is SGHTA, CDR2 FQGNSA, per germline. The CDR3 spans 16 residues. The chain's CDR3 is CASSPVAGGPADTQYF. The DNA of the CDR3 is TGTGCCAGCAGCCCTGTAGCGGGAGGGCCAGCAGATACGCAGTATTTT.

This CDR3 is CASSPGGLPTGGYTF. In DNA form, the CDR3 reads TGTGCCAGCAGCCCGGGGGGACTTCCTACCGGTGGCTACACCTTC. This chain links TRBV13 with TRBJ1-2, with a tentative D call TRBD1 (5 bases). This CDR3 is 15 amino acids long. V was clipped by 5 bases and J by 7 bases, with 20 bases between them. CDR1 PRHDT and CDR2 FYEKMQ come from the germline V gene (reference sequence).

The rearrangement joins TRBV7-8 to TRBJ2-7; maybe TRBD1 (6 bases). The germline CDR1 and CDR2 sequences are SGHVS and FQNEAQ. V dropped 1 base and J dropped 0 bases, with 10 bases sitting between them. The CDR3 extends over 15 amino acids. CDR3 region: CASSLGARGSYEQYF. In DNA, the CDR3 is TGTGCCAGCAGCTTAGGCGCCAGGGGCTCCTACGAGCAGTACTTC.

The chain carries TRBV7-3 and TRBJ2-1; 11 nucleotides align to TRBD2. The CDR3 is 15 amino acids. Germline V gives CDR1 SGHTA, CDR2 FQGTGA. J gave up 6 bases and V 2 bases, and 3 bases lay outside the gene matches. The CDR3 spells CASSLAGTSGNEQFF. CDR3 bases: TGTGCCAGCAGCTTAGCCGGGACTAGCGGCAATGAGCAGTTCTTC. The whole variable domain, filled in from reference TRBV7-3 and TRBJ2-1, reads GAGVSQTPSNKVTEKGKYVELRCDPISGHTALYWYRQSLGQGPEFLIYFQGTGAADDSGLPNDRFFAVRPEGSVSTLKIQRTERGDSAVYLCASSLAGTSGNEQFFGPGTRLTVL.

V gene TRBV9 combines with J gene TRBJ2-1, with 9 bases identical to TRBD2. The junction had 9 bases not matched to a gene; V was cut back by 0 bases and J by 8 bases. Per germline, CDR1 SGDLS and CDR2 YYNGEE. This CDR3 has 16 residues. The CDR3 loop reads CASSVVVSGSSDEQFF. The CDR3 region has the DNA TGTGCCAGCAGCGTAGTCGTTAGCGGGAGCTCGGATGAGCAGTTCTTC.

V is TRBV6-5 and J is TRBJ1-2; D may be TRBD1 (5 bases). V lost 8 bases and J 4 bases, leaving 17 bases between the germline ends. This CDR3 has 14 amino acids. Germline CDR1 and CDR2: MNHEY and SVGAGI. The CDR3 reads CASHKRGPTYGYTF. DNA for the CDR3: TGTGCCAGCCATAAGAGGGGACCCACCTATGGCTACACCTTC.

V and J are TRBV6-4 and TRBJ2-7; D is perhaps TRBD2 (5 bases). The CDR3 spans 13 residues. Per the germline V gene, CDR1 is MRHNA and CDR2 is SNTAGT. Trimming removed 2 bases from V and 3 bases from J, with 8 bases in between. CDR3 DNA: TGTGCCAGCAGTGACGGGAGAGGCTACGAGCAGTACTTC. Its translation: CASSDGRGYEQYF.

This clone was seen once. The genes are TRBV18 and TRBJ2-3; TRBD2 might be the D (6 bases). V was shortened by 5 bases and J by 0 bases, with 12 bases between the two germline ends. CDR1 and CDR2 from the germline V gene are KGHSH and LQKENI. The CDR3 extends over 15 amino acids. DNA for the CDR3: TGTGCCAGCTCAGGGGGGAGGATAAGCACAGATACGCAGTATTTT. Amino acids: CASSGGRISTDTQYF.

In regard to this clone: This sample includes further DNA sequences coding for the same CDR3. The chain carries TRBV27 and TRBJ2-7, with D perhaps TRBD1 or TRBD2 (5 bases each). Trimming pared 9 bases from V and 1 base from J, leaving 10 bases between. Germline CDR1 reads MNHEY; CDR2 reads SMNVEV (reference sequence). This CDR3 spans 12 amino acids. The CDR3 DNA reads TGTGCCAGTAGTGGGGGATCCTACGAGCAGTACTTC. Protein product: CASSGGSYEQYF.

The chain couples TRBV27 to TRBJ2-5; 8 bases map to TRBD2. V dropped 6 bases and J dropped 7; count of bases not matched to a gene: 13. There are 15 residues in the CDR3. The germline V gene encodes CDR1 MNHEY and CDR2 SMNVEV (reference sequence). DNA of the CDR3: TGTGCCAGCAGCCTTACTAGCGGCCTTACTGGGACCCAGTACTTC. Amino acid sequence: CASSLTSGLTGTQYF.

This sequence joins TRBV4-1 and TRBJ2-7; 11 nucleotides line up with TRBD2. The V and J ends lost 4 bases and 5 bases, in that order; junction bases with no gene match: 16. Germline V gene sequence: CDR1 MGHRA, CDR2 YSYEKL. This CDR3 contains 18 residues. This CDR3 is CASSLRAGELAGDNEQYF. The CDR3 DNA reads as TGCGCCAGCAGCCTGAGGGCGGGGGAACTAGCGGGAGATAACGAGCAGTACTTC.

The chain recombines TRBV28 with TRBJ1-1, with 11 bases lining up with TRBD1. The germline V gene has CDR1 MDHEN and CDR2 SYDVKM. The CDR3 is 14 amino acids. J gave up 7 bases and V 2 bases, and 3 bases lay outside the gene matches. CDR3 region: CASSLTGTGGEAFF. The CDR3 nucleotides are TGTGCCAGCAGTTTAACCGGGACAGGGGGTGAAGCTTTCTTT.

The rearrangement joins TRBV28 to TRBJ2-3, with D tentatively TRBD2 (5 bases). Trimming took off 3 bases at V and 8 bases at J, with 12 bases between the two ends. The CDR3 spans 13 residues. Germline CDR1 MDHEN, CDR2 SYDVKM. CDR3 nucleotides: TGTGCCAGCAGTTTGCTGACCCGGGGTACGCAGTATTTT. Protein: CASSLLTRGTQYF.

This sequence joins TRBV4-2 and TRBJ2-7; a possible D gene is TRBD2 (6 bases). The germline CDR1 and CDR2 sequences are LGHNA and YNFKEQ. This CDR3 comprises 16 residues. V gave up 1 base and J gave up 0 bases, with 13 bases separating them. CDR3 amino acids: CASSQVSAGPSYEQYF. In DNA form, the CDR3 reads TGTGCCAGCAGCCAAGTGTCGGCGGGACCCTCCTACGAGCAGTACTTC.

The chain joins TRBV9 to TRBJ1-2; TRBD1 is a possible D gene (5 bases). This CDR3 has 16 amino acids. Germline CDR1 SGDLS, CDR2 YYNGEE. Trimming removed 0 bases from V and 0 bases from J, with 12 bases in between. Here the CDR3 reads CASSVASGGTNYGYTF. CDR3 coding DNA: TGTGCCAGCAGCGTAGCTAGCGGGGGGACTAACTATGGCTACACCTTC.

The chain couples TRBV6-5 to TRBJ1-5; a possible D gene is TRBD1 (6 bases). The CDR3 is 15 residues long. V lost 1 base, J lost 2 bases, and 9 bases lay in between. Germline V CDR1 and CDR2: MNHEY, SVGAGI. CDR3 protein: CASSYLAGGNQPQHF. The CDR3 coding sequence is TGTGCCAGCAGTTACTTGGCAGGGGGCAATCAGCCCCAGCATTTT.

The CDR3, as DNA: TGCGCCAGCAGCCAAGATTTGGGAGGTGGAGCTTTCTTT. The encoded protein is CASSQDLGGGAFF. This rearrangement joins TRBV4-3 to TRBJ1-1; no definite D call. This CDR3 region has 13 residues. CDR1 is LGHNA, CDR2 YSLEER, per germline. The germline V and J ends were trimmed by 0 bases and 10 bases, with 12 bases remaining between them.